A single sample gave rise to the 26 T cell receptor beta chains below, sequenced in a study of blood T cell repertoires in COVID-19. Assay: immunoSEQ multiplex PCR; the TCRdb copy retains only in-frame clones and omits some. The sample shows 150,000 to 200,000 clones, 80% to 90% of them seen only once. Sequencing input: peripheral blood. The receptors here all came from a man between 18 and 35 years old who had recovered from COVID-19.

This chain connects TRBV9 to TRBJ2-1; 8 positions match TRBD2. The CDR3 is made up of 14 amino acids. J gave up 10 bases and V 0 bases, and 6 bases lay outside the gene matches. CDR1 is SGDLS and CDR2 is YYNGEE in the germline V gene. The chain's CDR3 is CASSVGREVTEQFF. CDR3 nucleotide sequence: TGTGCCAGCAGCGTAGGGCGGGAGGTCACGGAGCAGTTCTTC.

This clone was seen only a few times. The chain joins TRBV19 to TRBJ1-2; 9 nucleotides line up with TRBD1. Unmatched junction bases numbered 8, after V lost 7 bases and J lost 8 bases. The CDR3 totals 13 residues. In germline, CDR1 is LNHDA, CDR2 SQIVND (reference sequence). DNA for the CDR3: TGTGCCAGTAACCCACAGGGGGCGCAGGGCTACACCTTC. The encoded protein is CASNPQGAQGYTF. Variable domain in full (rest from reference TRBV19 and TRBJ1-2): DGGITQSPKYLFRKEGQNVTLSCEQNLNHDAMYWYRQDPGQGLRLIYYSQIVNDFQKGDIAEGYSVSREKKESFPLTVTSAQKNPTAFYLCASNPQGAQGYTFGSGTRLTVV.

V gene TRBV19 combines with J gene TRBJ2-7, with 10 bases lining up with TRBD1. J was trimmed by 3 bases and V by 3 bases; bases with no gene match: 5. The CDR3 has 15 residues. CDR1 and CDR2 from the germline V gene are LNHDA and SQIVND (reference sequence). The CDR3 protein is CASSIGRTGGYEQYF. CDR3 nucleotides: TGTGCCAGTAGTATTGGGAGGACAGGGGGCTACGAGCAGTACTTC.

This clone was counted only a few times. The chain has TRBV28 and TRBJ1-2; TRBD1 matches at 8 bases. CDR1 MDHEN and CDR2 SYDVKM come from the germline V gene. The J segment lost 2 bases and the V segment lost 6 bases, leaving 8 bases of the junction unmatched. The CDR3 loop spans 15 amino acids. The CDR3 reads CASSATRTGNYGYTF. CDR3 nucleotide sequence: TGTGCCAGCAGCGCCACCCGGACAGGGAACTATGGCTACACCTTC.

The rearrangement links TRBV4-3 to TRBJ2-1; 9 nucleotides line up with TRBD2. CDR1 and CDR2 from the germline V gene are LGHNA and YSLEER. With V trimmed by 1 base and J by 2 bases, 3 bases remained unmatched. The CDR3 length is 16 residues. The CDR3 DNA reads TGCGCCAGCAGCCAAGTAGCGGGAGTAACCTACAATGAGCAGTTCTTC. Translation: CASSQVAGVTYNEQFF.

The V and J genes are TRBV7-8 and TRBJ2-7; TRBD2 matches 8 bases. The junction had 12 bases not matched to a gene; V was cut back by 5 bases and J by 6 bases. The germline CDR1 and CDR2 sequences are SGHVS and FQNEAQ. The length of the CDR3 is 15 residues. This CDR3 reads CASSEPRGGVSEQYF. The CDR3 DNA reads TGTGCCAGCAGCGAACCCCGGGGGGGGGTTTCCGAGCAGTACTTC.

This rearrangement joins TRBV11-3 to TRBJ2-1; TRBD2 might be the D (5 bases). The CDR3 spans 19 residues. Trimming cost V 6 bases and J 0 bases, with 24 bases left between them. Germline-derived CDR1 and CDR2 are SGHNT and YENEEA. DNA of the CDR3: TGTGCCAGCAGATGGAGCGAGGGCCTTGCTAGGAGCTCCTACAATGAGCAGTTCTTC. Residues: CASRWSEGLARSSYNEQFF.

V and J are TRBV6-6 and TRBJ1-1, with TRBD1 matching over 8 bases. This CDR3 is 13 amino acids long. After removal of 10 bases from V and 1 base from J, the junction contained 5 bases not matched to a gene. Germline V gene lookup returns CDR1 MNHNY and CDR2 SVGAGI (reference sequence). The CDR3 DNA reads TGTGCCACCAAGGGACAGGCGAACACTGAAGCTTTCTTT. Protein: CATKGQANTEAFF.

V and J are TRBV6-5 and TRBJ2-2; 7 bases match TRBD1. Germline V gene data show CDR1 as MNHEY and CDR2 as SVGAGI. The CDR3 is 14 amino acids. The V segment lost 6 bases and the J segment 3 bases; nucleotides outside the gene matches: 4. CDR3 protein: CASSIQGHTGELFF. The CDR3 nucleotides are TGTGCCAGCAGCATACAGGGGCACACCGGGGAGCTGTTTTTT.

The chain joins TRBV30 to TRBJ2-7; maybe TRBD2 (6 bases). The CDR3 covers 15 residues. CDR1 and CDR2 from the germline V gene are GTSNPN and SVGIG (reference sequence). V lost 7 bases and J lost 2, with 21 bases in between. The CDR3 nucleotides are TGTGCCTTCTCAGGCAGGGAGGCCTCGGCCTACGAGCAGTACTTC. As protein: CAFSGREASAYEQYF.

The chain uses TRBV4-3 and TRBJ2-1; no definite D call. Germline V lookup: CDR1 LGHNA, CDR2 YSLEER. There are 14 residues in the CDR3. V was cut by 5 bases and J by 0 bases, with 8 bases left in between. In DNA, the CDR3 is TGCGCCAGCAGCTCACGACACTCCTACAATGAGCAGTTCTTC. Translation gives CASSSRHSYNEQFF.

The chain recombines TRBV7-2 with TRBJ2-7; 7 positions match TRBD2. CDR3 length: 14 residues. Germline assignment: CDR1 SGHTA and CDR2 FQGNSA. The trim removed 3 bases at V and 0 bases at J, leaving 2 bases unmatched. As DNA, the CDR3 is TGTGCCAGCAGCTTTGGGGGGGGCTCCTACGAGCAGTACTTC. Translated: CASSFGGGSYEQYF.

This chain joins TRBV7-2 and TRBJ2-7; D call uncertain. The V gene lost 3 bases and the J gene lost 2 bases, with 8 bases spanning the gap. The CDR3 covers 13 residues. Germline CDR1 SGHTA, CDR2 FQGNSA. The CDR3 nucleotides read TGTGCCAGCAGCTTCAGGTCCCCCTACGAGCAGTACTTC. Amino acids: CASSFRSPYEQYF.

The chain employs TRBV20-1 and TRBJ2-2, with 9 bases aligning to TRBD1. V trimming: 3 bases; J trimming: 1 base; junction bases outside the gene matches: 3. The CDR3 length is 15 residues. Germline V gives CDR1 DFQATT, CDR2 SNEGSKA (reference sequence). CDR3: CSASGGQGNTGELFF. DNA of the CDR3: TGCAGTGCTAGTGGGGGACAGGGGAACACCGGGGAGCTGTTTTTT.

This rearrangement joins TRBV5-1 to TRBJ2-3; 7 positions agree with TRBD1. CDR1 SGHRS and CDR2 YFSETQ come from the germline V gene. The CDR3 is made up of 14 amino acids. The J segment lost 2 bases and the V segment lost 2 bases, leaving 2 bases of the junction unmatched. CDR3 region: CASSLQGFTDTQYF. The CDR3 DNA reads as TGCGCCAGCAGCTTACAGGGGTTCACAGATACGCAGTATTTT.

The V call is TRBV9, the J call TRBJ2-7, with 9 bases fitting TRBD1. Per germline, CDR1 SGDLS and CDR2 YYNGEE. Trimming removed 4 bases from V and 1 base from J; junction bases left unmatched: 3. This CDR3 is 14 amino acids long. CDR3 region: CASSPGTGSYEQYF. The CDR3 nucleotides read TGTGCCAGCAGCCCCGGGACAGGGTCCTACGAGCAGTACTTC.

The V and J genes are TRBV28 and TRBJ2-5; D is perhaps TRBD2 (6 bases). Germline V gene sequence: CDR1 MDHEN, CDR2 SYDVKM. Trimming stripped 3 bases from V and 5 bases from J, with 13 bases between. This CDR3 has 14 residues. CDR3 in DNA: TGTGCCAGCAGTTTGGGGTTAGCGGATGAGACCCAGTACTTC. It encodes CASSLGLADETQYF.

This clone appeared once. J is TRBJ2-5 and V is TRBV5-1; D may be TRBD2 (6 bases). Deletions cut 1 base from V and 2 bases from J, with 21 bases between. CDR3 size: 18 residues. Per the germline V gene, CDR1 is SGHRS and CDR2 is YFSETQ. CDR3 region: CASSLSSGVGVGQETQYF. CDR3 nucleotides: TGCGCCAGCAGCTTGTCGTCGGGGGTGGGAGTGGGACAAGAGACCCAGTACTTC. Supplemented by reference TRBV5-1 and TRBJ2-5, the full variable domain reads KAGVTQTPRYLIKTRGQQVTLSCSPISGHRSVSWYQQTPGQGLQFLFEYFSETQRNKGNFPGRFSGRQFSNSRSEMNVSTLELGDSALYLCASSLSSGVGVGQETQYFGPGTRLLVL.

The V call is TRBV6-6, the J call TRBJ2-7; D is possibly TRBD2 (6 bases). CDR3 size: 14 residues. CDR1 and CDR2 from the germline V gene are MNHNY and SVGAGI (reference sequence). The ends were cut back, 5 bases at V and 5 bases at J, with 16 bases in the middle. This CDR3 reads CASSKGLLTNEQYF. The CDR3 DNA reads as TGTGCCAGCAGTAAAGGACTACTTACGAACGAGCAGTACTTC.

This chain uses TRBV11-2 with TRBJ2-7; 9 positions agree with TRBD1. J lost 3 bases, V lost 5 bases, and 8 bases had no gene match. Germline V CDR1 and CDR2: SGHAT, FQNNGV. The CDR3 is 15 amino acids. The CDR3 here is CASSAGTGQGYEQYF. In DNA, the CDR3 is TGTGCCAGCAGCGCCGGGACAGGGCAAGGCTACGAGCAGTACTTC.

This chain links TRBV6-5 with TRBJ1-6, with 8 bases that match TRBD1. This CDR3 is built from 14 residues. The ends lost 10 bases at V and 7 bases at J; junction bases unmatched: 9. Germline assignment: CDR1 MNHEY and CDR2 SVGAGI. In nucleotides, the CDR3 is TGTGCCACCGATCAGACAGGGGAAAATTCACCCCTCCACTTT. Its protein is CATDQTGENSPLHF.

This CDR3 is CASSPDSPGSPLHF. The CDR3 DNA follows: TGTGCCAGCAGCCCCGACAGCCCTGGTTCACCCCTCCACTTT. The rearrangement joins TRBV5-4 to TRBJ1-6; tentative D call: TRBD1 (5 bases). The V and J ends lost 4 bases and 9 bases respectively, with 14 bases between them. The CDR3 is 14 amino acids. Germline-derived CDR1 and CDR2 are SGHNT and YYREEE (reference sequence).

This chain links TRBV19 with TRBJ1-4; D not certain. This CDR3 is built from 15 residues. Germline assignment: CDR1 LNHDA and CDR2 SQIVND (reference sequence). V lost 5 bases and J lost 7, with 17 bases in between. The CDR3: CASSLWETRGEKLFF. As DNA, the CDR3 is TGTGCCAGTAGTCTCTGGGAGACGCGGGGTGAAAAACTGTTTTTT.

This clone has only one observation. The chain carries TRBV6-2 or TRBV6-3 and TRBJ1-1, with D possibly TRBD1 on 5 matching bases. Trimming stripped 2 bases from V and 4 bases from J, with 23 bases between. This CDR3 has 18 amino acids. CDR1 and CDR2 from the germline V gene are MNHEY and SVGEGT. CDR3 in amino acids: CASSYPYWGVEATTEAFF. Written as DNA, the CDR3 is TGTGCCAGCAGTTACCCATACTGGGGGGTTGAGGCTACCACTGAAGCTTTCTTT.

CDR3 region: CASSARGLYEQYF. The CDR3 DNA follows: TGTGCCAGCAGTGCCAGGGGGCTGTACGAGCAGTACTTC. The V and J genes are TRBV2 and TRBJ2-7; TRBD1 matches 8 bases. Germline V gives CDR1 SNHLY, CDR2 FYNNEI. The CDR3 consists of 13 residues. V lost 4 bases to trimming and J lost 4 bases; unmatched junction nucleotides: 3.

This clone has a count of ten or more. The chain is built from TRBV28 and TRBJ2-3; 13 bases align to TRBD2. Germline CDR1 MDHEN, CDR2 SYDVKM. V shed 5 bases and J 6 bases; nucleotides not matched to a gene: 8. CDR3 size: 16 residues. Here the CDR3 reads CASSPGLAGAVDTQYF. CDR3 bases: TGTGCCAGCAGTCCCGGACTAGCGGGAGCGGTCGATACGCAGTATTTT.